The 28 T cell receptor beta chains listed next were all sequenced from one sample in a study of identical twins. TCRdb used MiXCR to reprocess the 5' RACE reads, holding one entry per CDR3 protein. The sample shows roughly 1.6 million distinct CDR3 sequences, more than 30% of them seen only once. The sample taken for sequencing was cord blood. The source of these receptors is a newborn girl in good health.

Many counts were recorded for this clonotype. The chain carries TRBV5-1 and TRBJ2-5; D is perhaps TRBD1 or TRBD2 (5 bases each). The germline V and J ends were trimmed by 4 bases and 3 bases, with 13 bases remaining between them. The CDR3 is made up of 14 amino acids. The V gene's germline CDR1 is SGHRS and CDR2 YFSETQ. CDR3 loop: CASSVRDQKETQYF. In DNA form, the CDR3 reads TGCGCCAGCAGCGTCCGGGACCAGAAAGAGACCCAGTACTTC.

This clonotype showed up just once. The J gene is TRBJ1-4, the V gene TRBV20-1; weak D call: TRBD1 (6 bases). V shed 1 base and J shed 5 bases, with 14 bases lying between them. The germline V gene has CDR1 DFQATT and CDR2 SNEGSKA (reference sequence). The CDR3 contains 15 residues. This chain's CDR3 is CSARGGTGSNEKLFF. The CDR3 region has the DNA TGCAGTGCTAGAGGGGGAACAGGGTCCAATGAAAAACTGTTTTTT.

V is TRBV20-1 and J is TRBJ1-5; 7 bases are a match to TRBD1. The CDR3 spans 13 residues. Germline CDR1 reads DFQATT; CDR2 reads SNEGSKA (reference sequence). J gave up 4 bases and V 8 bases, and 8 bases lay outside the gene matches. CDR3 nucleotides: TGCAGTTTTTATAGGGGGCGAAATCAGCCCCAGCATTTT. It yields the protein CSFYRGRNQPQHF.

This clonotype was observed a few times. The genes are TRBV9 and TRBJ1-2; TRBD1 is a possible D gene (6 bases). The CDR3 is 16 residues long. The V gene lost 2 bases and the J gene lost 2 bases, with 16 bases spanning the gap. Germline assignment: CDR1 SGDLS and CDR2 YYNGEE. The CDR3 DNA sequence: TGTGCCAGCAGCGTCCCCACAGGGAAGAACAACTATGGCTACACCTTC. This sequence encodes CASSVPTGKNNYGYTF.

In regard to this clonotype: An end of the junction differs from the germline gene, which may be a read error. The chain carries TRBV4-2 and TRBJ1-3; no firm D call. Germline V gives CDR1 LGHNA, CDR2 YNFKEQ. The CDR3 is made up of 12 amino acids. The CDR3 DNA sequence: TGTGCCAGCAGCCAAGATGGATACACCATATATTTT. Translating gives CASSQDGYTIYF.

With regard to this clonotype: Mismatch with germline at one junction end may stem from a read error. The chain joins TRBV4-2 to TRBJ2-7, with TRBD2 as a possible D gene (6 bases). Germline V gives CDR1 LGHNA, CDR2 YNFKEQ. CDR3 length: 16 amino acids. The CDR3 loop reads CASNPPLAERSYERYF. CDR3 DNA: TGTGCCAGCAACCCACCTTTAGCGGAGCGCTCCTACGAGCGGTACTTC.

The sample holds a few counts of this clonotype. The chain links TRBV10-3 to TRBJ1-1; D ambiguous. Trimming cost V 0 bases and J 1 base, with 9 bases left between them. CDR1 and CDR2 (germline): ENHRY, SYGVKD. The CDR3 loop spans 15 amino acids. The CDR3 is CAISESEPRNTEAFF. The DNA for the CDR3 is TGTGCCATCAGTGAGTCGGAACCGCGGAACACTGAAGCTTTCTTT.

This clonotype was seen only a few times. This sequence joins TRBV7-2 and TRBJ2-7; 9 nucleotides align to TRBD1. The germline V gene has CDR1 SGHTA and CDR2 FQGNSA. Unmatched junction bases numbered 6, after V lost 6 bases and J lost 6 bases. CDR3 length: 13 residues. The CDR3, as DNA: TGTGCCAGCAGTTGGGGACAGGGATTCGAGCAGTACTTC. Protein: CASSWGQGFEQYF.

The rearrangement links TRBV12-3 or TRBV12-4 to TRBJ1-1; D is perhaps TRBD1 (5 bases). V dropped 8 bases and J dropped 6 bases, with 13 bases sitting between them. The length of the CDR3 is 12 residues. The CDR3 loop reads CASAKGLAEAFF. As DNA, the CDR3 is TGTGCCAGCGCCAAGGGGTTGGCTGAAGCTTTCTTT.

This clonotype came up once. The chain employs TRBV4-2 and TRBJ1-2; the D is unclear. CDR3 size: 12 residues. The V end was cut by 5 bases, the J end by 5 bases, with 9 bases between. Germline assignment: CDR1 LGHNA and CDR2 YNFKEQ. DNA for the CDR3: TGTGCCAGCAGCGCTACCGAATATGGCTACACCTTC. This gives the protein CASSATEYGYTF.

This clonotype occurred a few times. The chain is built from TRBV12-3 or TRBV12-4 and TRBJ1-6, with TRBD1 matching over 9 bases. With 5 bases clipped from V and 7 bases from J, the junction kept 9 bases outside the gene matches. CDR3 length: 16 residues. The CDR3 DNA is TGTGCCAGCAGTAGTAGTGGGACAGGGAAAAATTCACCCCTCCACTTT. Amino acids: CASSSSGTGKNSPLHF.

The chain has TRBV5-1 and TRBJ2-5; D perhaps matches TRBD2 (6 bases). Germline lookup yields CDR1 SGHRS and CDR2 YFSETQ. This CDR3 region has 17 residues. With 0 bases removed from V and 11 bases from J, the gap between germline ends came to 26 bases. CDR3 sequence reads: CASSLAHGGRGYNGQYF. CDR3 coding DNA: TGCGCCAGCAGCTTGGCCCATGGAGGGAGAGGGTACAATGGGCAGTACTTC.

Note on this clonotype: A read error may explain this, as a much larger clone is one base away. The DNA for the CDR3 is TGTGCCAGCAATTTAGCGGGATACCGCGTGGGTGAGCAGTTCTTC. This codes for CASNLAGYRVGEQFF. This sequence joins TRBV28 and TRBJ2-1, with 8 bases identical to TRBD2. The CDR3 is 15 amino acids. CDR1 and CDR2 (germline): MDHEN, SYDVKM.

V usage is TRBV28 and J usage is TRBJ2-1; no definite D call. The germline CDR1 and CDR2 sequences are MDHEN and SYDVKM. The CDR3 has 15 amino acids. Trimming stripped 3 bases from V and 4 bases from J, with 13 bases between. For the CDR3, the DNA is TGTGCCAGCAGTTTTTCCCGCCGGGTTTACAATGAGCAGTTCTTC. Translated: CASSFSRRVYNEQFF.

As for this clonotype: It may be a read error: a sequence one base away is much more abundant. The CDR3 DNA follows: TGCAGTGCTAGGGAGCTAGCGGGGGGATACAATGAGCAGTACTTC. It is translated as CSARELAGGYNEQYF. The genes are TRBV20-1 and TRBJ2-5, with TRBD2 matching over 11 bases. The length of the CDR3 is 15 residues. Germline CDR1 is DFQATT and CDR2 is SNEGSKA (reference sequence). J was trimmed by 11 bases and V by 3 bases; bases with no gene match: 14.

V and J are TRBV28 and TRBJ2-1, with 9 bases aligning to TRBD2. Germline loops: CDR1 MDHEN, CDR2 SYDVKM. This CDR3 contains 16 residues. The trim removed 4 bases at V and 4 bases at J, leaving 8 bases unmatched. The DNA for the CDR3 is TGTGCCAGCAGTTCTAACCTAGCGGGGAAGTACAATGAGCAGTTCTTC. Its translation is CASSSNLAGKYNEQFF.

This clonotype was found a few times. The CDR3 DNA follows: TGTGCCATCAGTGAGCCGGGATCGCAGAATGAAAAACTGTTTTTT. Its protein product is CAISEPGSQNEKLFF. The chain is built from TRBV10-3 and TRBJ1-4; D unresolved. The germline CDR1 and CDR2 sequences are ENHRY and SYGVKD. CDR3 length equals 15 residues. The V and J ends lost 2 bases and 5 bases respectively, with 12 bases between them.

J is TRBJ1-1 and V is TRBV6-6, with D possibly being TRBD1 (6 bases). Trimming took 2 bases from V and 3 from J, leaving 10 bases between them. Per germline, CDR1 MNHNY and CDR2 SVGAGI (reference sequence). The CDR3 covers 14 residues. The CDR3 reads CASSYIPGDTEAFF. CDR3 bases: TGTGCCAGCAGTTACATTCCAGGGGACACTGAAGCTTTCTTT.

The sample holds a few counts of this clonotype. This chain connects TRBV5-1 to TRBJ2-3; D remains ambiguous. This CDR3 is built from 14 residues. Trimming removed 1 base from V and 3 bases from J, with 9 bases in between. CDR1 is SGHRS and CDR2 is YFSETQ in the germline V gene. CDR3 amino acids: CASSLTKVTDTQYF. The DNA for the CDR3 is TGCGCCAGCAGCTTGACAAAAGTGACAGATACGCAGTATTTT.

There are a few counts of this clonotype. This chain connects TRBV20-1 to TRBJ2-6, with D uncertain. Germline V gives CDR1 DFQATT, CDR2 SNEGSKA (reference sequence). The CDR3 spans 15 residues. V gave up 3 bases and J gave up 0 bases, with 9 bases separating them. This CDR3 reads CSASFPGSGANVLTF. The CDR3 region has the DNA TGCAGTGCTAGTTTTCCGGGCTCTGGGGCCAACGTCCTGACTTTC.

This clonotype was seen many times. V is TRBV10-3 and J is TRBJ2-7, with 11 positions matching TRBD2. Germline assignment: CDR1 ENHRY and CDR2 SYGVKD. Germline trimming cut 3 bases from V and 5 bases from J; bases unmatched to any gene: 9. The CDR3 covers 16 residues. CDR3 bases: TGTGCCATCAGTGATGTTGGGGGGACTAGCGGCGACGAGCAGTACTTC. Translating gives CAISDVGGTSGDEQYF.

The rearrangement joins TRBV20-1 to TRBJ2-7; D tentatively reads TRBD1 or TRBD2 (5 bases each). Germline values: CDR1 DFQATT, CDR2 SNEGSKA (reference sequence). Trimming left V 8 bases short and J 2 bases short, with 13 bases between. This CDR3 contains 12 residues. CDR3 coding DNA: TGCAGTCCACGGGACGGACCCTACGAGCAGTACTTC. Amino acid sequence: CSPRDGPYEQYF.

The V and J genes are TRBV4-2 and TRBJ2-1; a weak D match, TRBD2 (6 bases). This CDR3 has 13 amino acids. Trimming left V 4 bases short and J 6 bases short, with 10 bases between. The germline gives CDR1 LGHNA, CDR2 YNFKEQ. CDR3: CASSPLATNEQFF. The CDR3 DNA reads TGTGCCAGCAGCCCTCTAGCGACCAATGAGCAGTTCTTC.

This clonotype was seen more than once but under ten times. The rearrangement uses TRBV6-2 or TRBV6-3 and TRBJ1-5; D may be TRBD1 (6 bases). The germline V and J ends were trimmed by 0 bases and 6 bases, with 21 bases remaining between them. The CDR3 has 18 residues. Germline assignment: CDR1 MNHEY and CDR2 SVGEGT. The CDR3 sequence is CASSYSWGNGTRGQPQHF. CDR3 bases: TGTGCCAGCAGTTACTCGTGGGGAAACGGGACACGGGGTCAGCCCCAGCATTTT.

This chain joins TRBV12-3 or TRBV12-4 and TRBJ2-3; D may match TRBD1 or TRBD2 (6 bases each). Trimming removed 3 bases from V and 7 bases from J, with 17 bases in between. The CDR3 runs to 15 residues. The CDR3 loop reads CASSLTWGAENTQYF. The CDR3 DNA is TGTGCCAGCAGTTTGACGTGGGGGGCGGAGAATACGCAGTATTTT.

With respect to this clonotype: The junction differs from germline at one of its ends, possibly a read error. This sequence joins TRBV10-3 and TRBJ2-2; TRBD2 matches at 11 bases. The CDR3 has 16 amino acids. From germline, CDR1 is ENHRY and CDR2 SYGVKD. The CDR3 loop is CAVSEGLAANTGEPFF. The DNA of the CDR3 is TGTGCCGTCAGTGAGGGACTAGCGGCGAACACCGGGGAGCCGTTTTTT.

This clonotype showed up just a few times. J is TRBJ2-3 and V is TRBV5-1, with TRBD2 identical over 14 bases. Trimming cost V 4 bases and J 3 bases; bases outside gene matches: 10. The CDR3 length is 18 residues. CDR1 is SGHRS and CDR2 is YFSETQ in the germline V gene. The CDR3 region has the DNA TGCGCCAGCAGCAAAACCGGGACTAGCGGGAGATTTACAGATACGCAGTATTTT. Residues: CASSKTGTSGRFTDTQYF.

The CDR3 loop is CASSTTGFLNTEAFF. The CDR3 DNA follows: TGTGCCAGCAGCACCACAGGGTTTTTGAACACTGAAGCTTTCTTT. The chain is built from TRBV5-6 and TRBJ1-1; a possible D gene is TRBD1 (6 bases). The CDR3 spans 15 residues. CDR1 and CDR2 (germline): SGHDT, YYEEEE. Deletions cut 4 bases from V and 0 bases from J, with 13 bases between. Using reference TRBV5-6 and TRBJ1-1 for the parts outside the CDR3, the full variable domain is DAGVTQSPTHLIKTRGQQVTLRCSPKSGHDTVSWYQQALGQGPQFIFQYYEEEERQRGNFPDRFSGHQFPNYSSELNVNALLLGDSALYLCASSTTGFLNTEAFFGQGTRLTVV.